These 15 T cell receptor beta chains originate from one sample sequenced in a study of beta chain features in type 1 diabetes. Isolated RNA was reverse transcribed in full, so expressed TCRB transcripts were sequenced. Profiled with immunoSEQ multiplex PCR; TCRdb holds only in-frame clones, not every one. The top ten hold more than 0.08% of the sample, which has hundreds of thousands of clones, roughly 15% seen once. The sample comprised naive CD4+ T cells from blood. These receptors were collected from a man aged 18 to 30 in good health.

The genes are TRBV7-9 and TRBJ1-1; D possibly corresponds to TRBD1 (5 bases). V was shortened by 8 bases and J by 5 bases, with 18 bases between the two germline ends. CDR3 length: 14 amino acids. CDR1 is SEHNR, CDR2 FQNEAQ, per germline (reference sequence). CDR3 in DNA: TGTGCCAGCCTTACCAAGGGGCAGGTGACTGAAGCTTTCTTT. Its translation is CASLTKGQVTEAFF.

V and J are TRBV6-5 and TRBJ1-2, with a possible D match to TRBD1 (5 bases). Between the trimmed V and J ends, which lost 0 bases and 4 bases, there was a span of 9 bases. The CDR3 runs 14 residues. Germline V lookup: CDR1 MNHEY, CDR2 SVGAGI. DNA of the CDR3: TGTGCCAGCAGTTACTCGTGGACATCCTATGGCTACACCTTC. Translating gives CASSYSWTSYGYTF.

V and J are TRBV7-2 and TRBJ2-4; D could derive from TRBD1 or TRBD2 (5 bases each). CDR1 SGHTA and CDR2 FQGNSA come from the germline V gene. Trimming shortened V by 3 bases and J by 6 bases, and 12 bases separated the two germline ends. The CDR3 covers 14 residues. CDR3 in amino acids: CASSLTRDLNIQYF. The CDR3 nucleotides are TGTGCCAGCAGCTTGACAAGGGACCTAAACATTCAGTACTTC.

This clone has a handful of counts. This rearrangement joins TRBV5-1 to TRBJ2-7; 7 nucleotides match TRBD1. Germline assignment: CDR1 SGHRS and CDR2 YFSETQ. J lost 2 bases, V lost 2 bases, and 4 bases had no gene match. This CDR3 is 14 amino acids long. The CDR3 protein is CASSFGDSPYEQYF. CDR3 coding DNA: TGCGCCAGCAGCTTTGGGGACAGCCCCTACGAGCAGTACTTC.

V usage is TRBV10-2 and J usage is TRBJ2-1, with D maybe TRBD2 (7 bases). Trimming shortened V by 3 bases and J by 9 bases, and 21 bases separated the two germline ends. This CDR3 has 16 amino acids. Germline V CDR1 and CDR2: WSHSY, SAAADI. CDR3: CASSDLGGGKRGEQFF. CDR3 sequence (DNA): TGCGCCAGCAGTGATCTCGGCGGGGGCAAACGGGGTGAGCAGTTCTTC.

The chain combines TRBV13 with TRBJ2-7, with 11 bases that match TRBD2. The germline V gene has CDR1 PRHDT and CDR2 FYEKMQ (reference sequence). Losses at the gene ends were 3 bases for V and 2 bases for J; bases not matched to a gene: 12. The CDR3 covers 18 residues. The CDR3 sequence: CASSFDRGRLAGTYEQYF. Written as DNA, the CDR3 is TGTGCCAGCAGCTTTGACAGGGGCAGACTAGCGGGGACCTACGAGCAGTACTTC.

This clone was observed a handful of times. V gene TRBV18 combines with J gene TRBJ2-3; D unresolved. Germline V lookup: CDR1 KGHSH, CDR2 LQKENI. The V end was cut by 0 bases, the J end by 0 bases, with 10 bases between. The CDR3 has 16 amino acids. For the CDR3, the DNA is TGTGCCAGCTCACCACCCTGGCAAGGGAGCACAGATACGCAGTATTTT. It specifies CASSPPWQGSTDTQYF.

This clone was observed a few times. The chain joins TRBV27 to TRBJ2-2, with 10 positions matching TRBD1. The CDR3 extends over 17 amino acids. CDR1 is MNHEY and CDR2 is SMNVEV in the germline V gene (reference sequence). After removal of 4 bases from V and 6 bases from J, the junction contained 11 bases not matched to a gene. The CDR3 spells CASSWDRGLIVPGELFF. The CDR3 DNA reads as TGTGCCAGCAGTTGGGACAGGGGCCTAATCGTCCCCGGGGAGCTGTTTTTT.

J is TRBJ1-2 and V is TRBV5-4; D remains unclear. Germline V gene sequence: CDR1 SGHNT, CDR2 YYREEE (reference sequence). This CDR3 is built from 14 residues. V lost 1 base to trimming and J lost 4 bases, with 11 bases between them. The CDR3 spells CASSLKIPSYGYTF. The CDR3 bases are TGTGCCAGCAGCTTGAAGATTCCCTCCTATGGCTACACCTTC.

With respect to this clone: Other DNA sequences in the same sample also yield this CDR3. The CDR3: CASSLGSTYEQYF. The CDR3 coding sequence is TGTGCCAGCAGTTTAGGCTCCACCTACGAGCAGTACTTC. The chain recombines TRBV28 with TRBJ2-7, with no clear D. With 2 bases removed from V and 2 bases from J, the gap between germline ends came to 7 bases. CDR1 and CDR2 from the germline V gene are MDHEN and SYDVKM. CDR3 size: 13 residues.

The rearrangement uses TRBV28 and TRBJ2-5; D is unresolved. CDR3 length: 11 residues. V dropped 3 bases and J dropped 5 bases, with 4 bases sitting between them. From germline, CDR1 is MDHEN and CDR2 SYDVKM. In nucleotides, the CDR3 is TGTGCCAGCAGTTTTTCGGAGACCCAGTACTTC. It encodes CASSFSETQYF.

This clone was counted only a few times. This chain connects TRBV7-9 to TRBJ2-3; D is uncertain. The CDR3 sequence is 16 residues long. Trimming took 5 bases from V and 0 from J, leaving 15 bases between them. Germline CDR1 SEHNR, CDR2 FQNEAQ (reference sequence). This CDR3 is CASSPDRAGSTDTQYF. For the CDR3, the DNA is TGTGCCAGCAGCCCCGATAGGGCAGGTAGCACAGATACGCAGTATTTT. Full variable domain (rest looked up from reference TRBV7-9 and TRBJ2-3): DTGVSQNPRHKITKRGQNVTFRCDPISEHNRLYWYRQTLGQGPEFLTYFQNEAQLEKSRLLSDRFSAERPKGSFSTLEIQRTEQGDSAMYLCASSPDRAGSTDTQYFGPGTRLTVL.

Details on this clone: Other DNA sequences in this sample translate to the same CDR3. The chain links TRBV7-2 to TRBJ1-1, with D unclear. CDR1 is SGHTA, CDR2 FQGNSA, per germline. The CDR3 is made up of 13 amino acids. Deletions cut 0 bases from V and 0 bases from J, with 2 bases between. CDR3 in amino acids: CASSLALNTEAFF. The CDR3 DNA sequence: TGTGCCAGCAGCTTAGCTCTGAACACTGAAGCTTTCTTT. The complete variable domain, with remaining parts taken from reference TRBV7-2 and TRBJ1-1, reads GAGVSQSPSNKVTEKGKDVELRCDPISGHTALYWYRQSLGQGLEFLIYFQGNSAPDKSGLPSDRFSAERTGGSVSTLTIQRTQQEDSAVYLCASSLALNTEAFFGQGTRLTVV.

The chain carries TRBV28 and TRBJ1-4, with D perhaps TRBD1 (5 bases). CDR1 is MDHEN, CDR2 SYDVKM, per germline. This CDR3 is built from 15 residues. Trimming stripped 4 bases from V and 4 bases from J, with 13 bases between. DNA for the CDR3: TGTGCCAGCAGTTCCTCAGGGCTGGGTAATGAAAAACTGTTTTTT. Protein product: CASSSSGLGNEKLFF.

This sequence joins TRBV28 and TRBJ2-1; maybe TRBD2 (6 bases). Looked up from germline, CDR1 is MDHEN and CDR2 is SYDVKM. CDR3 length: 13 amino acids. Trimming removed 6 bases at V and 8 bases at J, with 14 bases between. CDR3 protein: CASSEGTRDEQFF. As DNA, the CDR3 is TGTGCCAGCAGCGAGGGGACTCGGGATGAGCAGTTCTTC.